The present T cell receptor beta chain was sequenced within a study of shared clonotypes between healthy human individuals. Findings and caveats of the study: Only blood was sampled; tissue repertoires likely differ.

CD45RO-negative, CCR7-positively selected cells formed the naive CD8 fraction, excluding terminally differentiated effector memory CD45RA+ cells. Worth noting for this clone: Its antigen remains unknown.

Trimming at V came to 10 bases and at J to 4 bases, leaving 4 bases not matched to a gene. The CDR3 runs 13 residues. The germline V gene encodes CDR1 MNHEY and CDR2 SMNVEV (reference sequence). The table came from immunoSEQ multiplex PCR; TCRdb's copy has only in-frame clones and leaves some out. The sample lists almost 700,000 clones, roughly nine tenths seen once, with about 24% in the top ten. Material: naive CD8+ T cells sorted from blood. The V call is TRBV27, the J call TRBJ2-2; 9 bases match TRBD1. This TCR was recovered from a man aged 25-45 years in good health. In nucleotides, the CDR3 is TGTGCCATCGGACAGGGGCGCACCGGGGAGCTGTTTTTT. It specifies CAIGQGRTGELFF.